The clone carrying this T cell receptor (beta chain) was seen many times. Its antigen is currently unknown. There are 13 residues in the CDR3. Trimming cost V 7 bases and J 5 bases, with 15 bases left between them. The germline CDR1 and CDR2 sequences are SEHNR and FQNEAQ (reference sequence). This entry is derived from a study of molecular identifiers for immune sequencing clone quantification. Study results and caveats: Spiked Jurkat TCR RNA from one cell was reportedly detectable among one million naive cells. Clones above 20 RNA copies contained over 97% of effector molecules and under 1% of naive molecules.

Bulk TCR libraries used previously described methods and listed TCR primers. TCRdb redid the calling of the PCR reads with MiXCR, one entry per CDR3 protein. This sample yields about 640,000 distinct CDR3 sequences, of which 20% are seen a single time; about 0.9% belongs to the top ten. Sequencing libraries of naive CD8 cells derived from roughly 20,000 to 1,000,000 sorted cells with 10%, 30% or 50% RNA. The clonotype originates from a human donor in good health. Some libraries in this study had Jurkat cell RNA spiked in. The rearrangement uses TRBV7-9 and TRBJ2-7, with D unresolved. The sequencing input was naive CD8+ T cells from blood, with Jurkat cell RNA spiked in. Subset indicated: FACS-sorted CD8+CD4-CCR7+CD45RA+ naive T cells. The DNA for the CDR3 is TGTGCCAGCACTAATATAGTCGGTGACGAGCAGTACTTC. Its translation is CASTNIVGDEQYF.